The source of this TCR beta chain is a study of identical twins. Worth noting for this clonotype: Its antigen is not known.

Study results and limitations: Twin-shared out-of-frame alpha sequences were enriched for low generation probability.

A universal primer site arose from template switching, and cDNA bore unique molecular identifiers. Each CDR3 protein is one row after TCRdb ran MiXCR on the 5' RACE reads. The table shows hundreds of thousands of distinct CDR3 sequences, with 21% occurring only once. These data were also reused for a study on T cells expressing NK-cell markers. Per that study: It was from sorted CD3+CD56+NKG2C+, CD3+CD56+NKG2C- and CD3+CD56-NKG2C+ T cells that TCR beta repertoires came. NKG2C+ dominant clonotype frequencies in 6 or 7 donors were roughly 1.0-7.5% of CD8+ T cells.

The origin of this receptor is a woman aged 18-30 years in good health. What was sequenced was PBMCs.

CDR3 residues: CASLFEGYTEAFF. Here the CDR3 DNA reads TGTGCCAGCCTCTTCGAGGGTTACACTGAAGCTTTCTTT. The rearrangement joins TRBV7-9 to TRBJ1-1; D not resolved. The CDR3 is 13 residues long. Per germline, CDR1 SEHNR and CDR2 FQNEAQ (reference sequence). The germline V and J ends were trimmed by 8 bases and 3 bases, with 13 bases remaining between them.